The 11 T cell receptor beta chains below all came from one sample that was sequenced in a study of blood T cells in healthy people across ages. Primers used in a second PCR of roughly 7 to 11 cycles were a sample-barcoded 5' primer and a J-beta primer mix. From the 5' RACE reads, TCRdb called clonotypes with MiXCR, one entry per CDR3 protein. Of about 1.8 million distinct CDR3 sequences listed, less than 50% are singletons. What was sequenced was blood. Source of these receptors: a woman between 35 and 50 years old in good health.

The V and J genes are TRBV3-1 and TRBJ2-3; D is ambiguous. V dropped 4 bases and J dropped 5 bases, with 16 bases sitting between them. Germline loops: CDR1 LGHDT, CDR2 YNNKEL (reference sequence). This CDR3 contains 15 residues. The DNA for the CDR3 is TGTGCCAGCAGCCCAAATCCACCTGAAGGAGATACGCAGTATTTT. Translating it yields CASSPNPPEGDTQYF.

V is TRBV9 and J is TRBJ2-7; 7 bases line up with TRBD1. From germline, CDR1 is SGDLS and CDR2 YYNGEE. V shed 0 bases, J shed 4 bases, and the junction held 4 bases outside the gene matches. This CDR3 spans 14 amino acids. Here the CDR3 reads CASSVETGIYEQYF. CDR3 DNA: TGTGCCAGCAGCGTAGAGACAGGGATATACGAGCAGTACTTC. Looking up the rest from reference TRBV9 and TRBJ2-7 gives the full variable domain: DSGVTQTPKHLITATGQRVTLRCSPRSGDLSVYWYQQSLDQGLQFLIQYYNGEERAKGNILERFSAQQFPDLHSELNLSSLELGDSALYFCASSVETGIYEQYFGPGTRLTVT.

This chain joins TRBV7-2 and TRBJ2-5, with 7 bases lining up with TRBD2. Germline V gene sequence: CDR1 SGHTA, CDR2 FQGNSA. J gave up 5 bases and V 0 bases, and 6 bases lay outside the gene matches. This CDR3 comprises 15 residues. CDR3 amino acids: CASSLAGGSAETQYF. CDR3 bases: TGTGCCAGCAGCTTAGCGGGGGGGTCCGCGGAGACCCAGTACTTC. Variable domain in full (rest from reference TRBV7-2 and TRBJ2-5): GAGVSQSPSNKVTEKGKDVELRCDPISGHTALYWYRQSLGQGLEFLIYFQGNSAPDKSGLPSDRFSAERTGGSVSTLTIQRTQQEDSAVYLCASSLAGGSAETQYFGPGTRLLVL.

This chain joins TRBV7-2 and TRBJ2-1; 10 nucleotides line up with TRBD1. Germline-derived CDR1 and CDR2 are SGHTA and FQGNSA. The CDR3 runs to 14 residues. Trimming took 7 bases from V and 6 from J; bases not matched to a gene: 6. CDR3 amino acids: CASTRDRGGNEQFF. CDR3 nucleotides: TGTGCCAGCACGAGGGACAGGGGAGGCAATGAGCAGTTCTTC.

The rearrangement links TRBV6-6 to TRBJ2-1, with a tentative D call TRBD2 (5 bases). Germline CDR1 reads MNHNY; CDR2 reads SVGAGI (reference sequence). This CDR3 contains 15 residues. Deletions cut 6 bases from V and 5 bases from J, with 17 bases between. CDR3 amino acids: CASSMTTVKNNEQFF. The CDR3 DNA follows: TGTGCCAGCAGCATGACTACCGTAAAAAACAATGAGCAGTTCTTC.

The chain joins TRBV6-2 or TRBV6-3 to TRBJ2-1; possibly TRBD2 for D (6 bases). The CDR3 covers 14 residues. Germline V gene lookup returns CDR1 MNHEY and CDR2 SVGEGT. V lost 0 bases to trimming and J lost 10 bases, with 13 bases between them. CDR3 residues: CASSYSTAGGEQFF. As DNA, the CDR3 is TGTGCCAGCAGTTACTCGACGGCTGGGGGGGAGCAGTTCTTC.

The CDR3 DNA follows: TGTGCCAGCATGAGGGGGGGGTCCGCAGATACGCAGTATTTT. Translated: CASMRGGSADTQYF. This chain links TRBV11-3 with TRBJ2-3, with a weak D call TRBD2 (7 bases). The CDR3 is made up of 14 amino acids. Trimming took off 7 bases at V and 4 bases at J, with 15 bases between the two ends. Per germline, CDR1 SGHNT and CDR2 YENEEA.

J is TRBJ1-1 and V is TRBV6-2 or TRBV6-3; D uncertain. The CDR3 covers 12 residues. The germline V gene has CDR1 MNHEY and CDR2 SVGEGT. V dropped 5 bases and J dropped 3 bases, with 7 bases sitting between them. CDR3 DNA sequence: TGTGCCAGCAGTGGTTGGGACACTGAAGCTTTCTTT. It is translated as CASSGWDTEAFF.

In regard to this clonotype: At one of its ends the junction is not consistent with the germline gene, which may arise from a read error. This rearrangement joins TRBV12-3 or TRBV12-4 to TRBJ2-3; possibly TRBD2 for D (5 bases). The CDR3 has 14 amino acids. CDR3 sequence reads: CACRPRESTDTQYF. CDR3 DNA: TGTGCCTGCAGACCGAGGGAAAGCACAGATACGCAGTATTTT.

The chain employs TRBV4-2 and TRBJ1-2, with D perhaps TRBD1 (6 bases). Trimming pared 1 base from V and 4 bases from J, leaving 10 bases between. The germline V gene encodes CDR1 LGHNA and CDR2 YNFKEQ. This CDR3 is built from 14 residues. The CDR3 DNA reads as TGTGCCAGCAGCCAAGCCACAGGGTTCTATGGCTACACCTTC. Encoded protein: CASSQATGFYGYTF.

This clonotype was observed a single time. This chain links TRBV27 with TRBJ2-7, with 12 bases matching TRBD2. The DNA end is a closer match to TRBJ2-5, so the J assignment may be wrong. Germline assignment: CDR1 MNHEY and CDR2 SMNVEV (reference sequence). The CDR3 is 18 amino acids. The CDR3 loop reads CASSDSWLAGGLAKTQYF. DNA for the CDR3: TGTGCCAGCAGTGACAGTTGGCTAGCGGGGGGGCTGGCAAAGACCCAGTACTTC.